This entry lists 8 T cell receptor beta chains sequenced from one sample in a study of beta chain features in type 1 diabetes. Study conclusions and caveats: Type 1 diabetes patients had TCRB CDR3s that were shorter (moderately but significantly so) in all four CD4+ subsets.

Sequenced material consisted of expressed TCRB transcripts (all of the isolated RNA was reverse transcribed). Some clones are missing from TCRdb's copy, which holds only in-frame ones; the method was immunoSEQ multiplex PCR. Here the sample spans under 200,000 clones, about 8.3% being singletons. No antigen is known for these receptors. The specimen was central memory CD4+ T cells from blood. Every receptor here comes from a young woman with type 1 diabetes.

The rearrangement links TRBV7-6 to TRBJ1-1; D call uncertain. V was shortened by 1 base and J by 3 bases, with 6 bases between the two germline ends. This CDR3 comprises 13 residues. Germline loops: CDR1 SGHVS, CDR2 FNYEAQ. This chain's CDR3 is CASSLDPDTEAFF. The DNA of the CDR3 is TGTGCCAGCAGCTTAGATCCAGACACTGAAGCTTTCTTT.

The rearrangement links TRBV27 to TRBJ1-1; a possible D gene is TRBD1 (6 bases). Trimming removed 6 bases from V and 1 base from J, with 15 bases in between. From germline, CDR1 is MNHEY and CDR2 SMNVEV (reference sequence). The CDR3 runs to 15 residues. CDR3 loop: CASRHNRQENTEAFF. CDR3 nucleotides: TGTGCCAGCAGACACAATCGACAGGAGAACACTGAAGCTTTCTTT.

This rearrangement joins TRBV7-2 to TRBJ2-7; possibly TRBD2 for D (6 bases). Germline values: CDR1 SGHTA, CDR2 FQGNSA. The V and J ends lost 1 base and 2 bases respectively, with 9 bases between them. The CDR3 contains 14 residues. The CDR3 reads CASSLGGDPYEQYF. CDR3 coding DNA: TGTGCCAGCAGCTTAGGCGGGGACCCCTACGAGCAGTACTTC.

This chain joins TRBV5-5 and TRBJ2-5; D remains ambiguous. Germline-derived CDR1 and CDR2 are SGHKS and YYEKEE (reference sequence). The ends were cut back, 2 bases at V and 5 bases at J, with 19 bases in the middle. CDR3 length: 16 residues. The CDR3 DNA reads as TGTGCCAGCAGCTTTCTAGGCACCCGCCATCGGGAGACCCAGTACTTC. Its translation is CASSFLGTRHRETQYF.

This clone has more than one count but fewer than ten. The genes are TRBV5-4 and TRBJ1-1; D is undetermined. Looked up from germline, CDR1 is SGHNT and CDR2 is YYREEE (reference sequence). The CDR3 has 14 amino acids. V shed 3 bases and J shed 3 bases, with 12 bases lying between them. CDR3 amino acids: CASSYPGLDTEAFF. The CDR3 region has the DNA TGTGCCAGCAGCTACCCCGGGTTGGACACTGAAGCTTTCTTT.

This clone was picked up a small number of times. The chain joins TRBV6-1 to TRBJ2-7, with D unclear. V lost 4 bases, J lost 7 bases, and 11 bases lay in between. The germline V gene has CDR1 MNHNS and CDR2 SASEGT. The CDR3 length is 12 residues. CDR3 sequence: CASSGRRSEQYF. In DNA form, the CDR3 reads TGTGCCAGCAGTGGCCGCCGTAGTGAGCAGTACTTC.

This clone was recorded a few times. The rearrangement joins TRBV5-8 to TRBJ2-7; possibly TRBD2 for D (6 bases). The length of the CDR3 is 13 residues. From germline, CDR1 is SGHTS and CDR2 YDEGEE. The V gene lost 4 bases and the J gene lost 6 bases, with 14 bases spanning the gap. The CDR3 DNA reads as TGTGCCAGCAGCCGTCCTCGGAGGGGCGAGCAGTACTTC. It translates to CASSRPRRGEQYF.

V is TRBV29-1 and J is TRBJ1-4, with unresolved D. Trimming took off 6 bases at V and 0 bases at J, with 8 bases between the two ends. This CDR3 is built from 13 residues. Germline CDR1 is SQVTM and CDR2 is ANQGSEA. The CDR3 nucleotides read TGCAGCGTATTACTGGCAACTAATGAAAAACTGTTTTTT. The encoded protein is CSVLLATNEKLFF. The variable domain in full, completed from reference TRBV29-1 and TRBJ1-4, reads SAVISQKPSRDICQRGTSLTIQCQVDSQVTMMFWYRQQPGQSLTLIATANQGSEATYESGFVIDKFPISRPNLTFSTLTVSNMSPEDSSIYLCSVLLATNEKLFFGSGTQLSVL.